This entry lists 5 T cell receptor beta chains sequenced from one sample in a study of control samples from healthy donors and cancer patients. Here immunoSEQ multiplex PCR was the method, and the copy in TCRdb shows in-frame clones only, minus some. The sample contains more than 120,000 clones, about nine tenths of which appear only once. Material for sequencing was blood. Every receptor here comes from a man in his thirties or forties in good health.

This sequence joins TRBV29-1 and TRBJ1-1; no firm D call. The V gene lost 3 bases and the J gene lost 5 bases, with 7 bases spanning the gap. This CDR3 has 11 residues. Per the germline V gene, CDR1 is SQVTM and CDR2 is ANQGSEA. The CDR3 here is CSVETVTEAFF. The CDR3 nucleotides are TGCAGCGTTGAGACGGTTACTGAAGCTTTCTTT.

This clone appeared once. The V and J genes are TRBV12-5 and TRBJ1-5; 7 bases map to TRBD1. J was trimmed by 7 bases and V by 0 bases; bases with no gene match: 15. The CDR3 is 18 amino acids. Germline V gene lookup returns CDR1 LGHNT and CDR2 FRNRAP. CDR3 region: CASGLVLEDQGGRQPQHF. The DNA of the CDR3 is TGTGCTAGTGGTTTGGTCCTCGAGGACCAGGGGGGCAGGCAGCCCCAGCATTTT.

V gene TRBV12-3 or TRBV12-4 combines with J gene TRBJ1-1; no reliable D call. This CDR3 is built from 13 residues. V shed 3 bases and J shed 4 bases, with 9 bases lying between them. The CDR3 here is CASSLSRATEAFF. The CDR3 coding sequence is TGTGCCAGCAGTTTGTCGCGAGCCACTGAAGCTTTCTTT.

The rearrangement uses TRBV6-6 and TRBJ2-4, with a possible D match to TRBD2 (6 bases). Trimming left V 8 bases short and J 10 bases short, with 15 bases between. CDR1 is MNHNY and CDR2 is SVGAGI in the germline V gene (reference sequence). The CDR3 runs 12 residues. This chain's CDR3 is CASGLLGGIQYF. DNA of the CDR3: TGTGCCAGCGGGCTGTTGGGGGGTATTCAGTACTTC.

The chain recombines TRBV7-9 with TRBJ2-1, with 14 bases aligning to TRBD2. Germline V gene sequence: CDR1 SEHNR, CDR2 FQNEAQ (reference sequence). There are 16 residues in the CDR3. V shed 5 bases and J 3 bases; nucleotides not matched to a gene: 3. This chain's CDR3 is CASSRGLAGDYNEQFF. As DNA, the CDR3 is TGTGCCAGCAGCCGGGGACTAGCGGGGGACTACAATGAGCAGTTCTTC.